The 7 T cell receptor beta chains reported below all come from one sample, sequenced in a study of early T cells in non-severe SARS-CoV-2 infection. TCRdb re-called the 5' RACE reads through MiXCR, storing one row per CDR3 protein. The table lists about 25,000 distinct CDR3 sequences, 5.5% to 7% of them singletons. Sequencing was performed on whole blood. The receptor source for this set is an adult who was a healthcare worker with PCR-confirmed SARS-CoV-2 infection or an uninfected control (not recorded which).

In its sample, this clonotype was seen a few times. V and J are TRBV7-2 and TRBJ1-5; D is ambiguous. Trimming shortened V by 5 bases and J by 11 bases, and 16 bases separated the two germline ends. The CDR3 is 13 residues long. CDR1 SGHTA and CDR2 FQGNSA come from the germline V gene. CDR3 sequence: CASSPRGFAAQHF. CDR3 in DNA: TGTGCCAGCAGCCCACGGGGATTCGCGGCCCAGCATTTT.

By sample fraction, this clonotype is medium-sized. The rearrangement uses TRBV10-3 and TRBJ1-5; D is undetermined. The CDR3 totals 14 residues. The V gene's germline CDR1 is ENHRY and CDR2 SYGVKD. V lost 3 bases to trimming and J lost 3 bases, with 9 bases between them. The CDR3 DNA reads TGTGCCATCAGTGAAAGCGGTCACAATCAGCCCCAGCATTTT. The encoded protein is CAISESGHNQPQHF.

This clonotype is medium-sized in the sample. The rearrangement joins TRBV19 to TRBJ1-1; TRBD1 might be the D (5 bases). The CDR3 spans 14 residues. CDR1 LNHDA and CDR2 SQIVND come from the germline V gene (reference sequence). The V end was cut by 3 bases, the J end by 8 bases, with 16 bases between. The CDR3 here is CASSIHAPTAEAFF. CDR3 in DNA: TGTGCCAGTAGTATTCACGCCCCGACAGCCGAAGCTTTCTTT.

The J gene is TRBJ1-1, the V gene TRBV5-1; 7 bases line up with TRBD1. In germline, CDR1 is SGHRS, CDR2 YFSETQ. J lost 0 bases, V lost 0 bases, and 11 bases had no gene match. The CDR3 is made up of 18 amino acids. The CDR3 loop is CASSLEDSGDRVNTEAFF. Written as DNA, the CDR3 is TGCGCCAGCAGCTTGGAGGACTCTGGAGACAGGGTGAACACTGAAGCTTTCTTT. Looking up the rest from reference TRBV5-1 and TRBJ1-1 gives the full variable domain: KAGVTQTPRYLIKTRGQQVTLSCSPISGHRSVSWYQQTPGQGLQFLFEYFSETQRNKGNFPGRFSGRQFSNSRSEMNVSTLELGDSALYLCASSLEDSGDRVNTEAFFGQGTRLTVV.

Only a few counts were recorded for this clonotype. The V call is TRBV29-1, the J call TRBJ2-1; D is unresolved. CDR1 and CDR2 (germline): SQVTM, ANQGSEA. This CDR3 has 14 residues. The V gene lost 6 bases and the J gene lost 5 bases, with 17 bases spanning the gap. The CDR3 nucleotides read TGCAGCGTCGCGACAAAACGGGCTGACAATGAGCAGTTCTTC. Translated, it gives CSVATKRADNEQFF.

This rearrangement joins TRBV25-1 to TRBJ1-6; tentative D call: TRBD1 (5 bases). Germline CDR1 MGHDK, CDR2 SYGVNS. Trimming took off 3 bases at V and 1 base at J, with 16 bases between the two ends. The CDR3 consists of 18 residues. The CDR3 DNA sequence: TGTGCCAGCAGTGAGGGGTGGCAGGGAGGGTCCTATAATTCACCCCTCCACTTT. Residues: CASSEGWQGGSYNSPLHF.

This clonotype was observed a few times. The rearrangement joins TRBV6-2 or TRBV6-3 to TRBJ1-5; TRBD1 matches at 8 bases. The V and J ends lost 2 bases and 6 bases, in that order; junction bases with no gene match: 9. Per the germline V gene, CDR1 is MNHEY and CDR2 is SVGEGT. There are 16 residues in the CDR3. The CDR3 nucleotides are TGTGCCAGCAGTTACGATCCCGGACAGGGAAGTCAGCCCCAGCATTTT. Protein sequence: CASSYDPGQGSQPQHF.